Below are 30 T cell receptor beta chains sequenced from a single sample in a study of T-cell reconstitution after alpha-beta-depleted transplantation in children. The TCRbeta library was prepared with unique molecular identifiers. One entry per CDR3 protein, called by TCRdb with MiXCR from the PCR reads. The sample has just over 350,000 distinct CDR3 sequences, about an eighth seen once. The material was PBMCs, obtained from the stem cell graft. Every receptor here comes from a human donor who donated a stem cell graft to a child with Fanconi anemia.

The gene calls are TRBV6-5 and TRBJ2-5; 8 positions match TRBD1. V lost 6 bases and J lost 3; bases outside the gene matches: 9. CDR3 length: 15 amino acids. CDR1 and CDR2 (germline): MNHEY, SVGAGI. CDR3 protein: CASRYRGNVKETQYF. Written as DNA, the CDR3 is TGTGCCAGCAGATACAGGGGGAACGTCAAAGAGACCCAGTACTTC.

The V and J genes are TRBV15 and TRBJ1-1; D unclear. The CDR3 is 16 amino acids. Between the trimmed V and J ends, which lost 0 bases and 0 bases, there was a span of 11 bases. The germline V gene has CDR1 LNHNV and CDR2 YYDKDF (reference sequence). This CDR3 reads CATSRDFGYMNTEAFF. CDR3 DNA: TGTGCCACCAGCAGAGATTTCGGATACATGAACACTGAAGCTTTCTTT.

This chain connects TRBV12-3 or TRBV12-4 to TRBJ1-1; no clear D. V gave up 6 bases and J gave up 6 bases, with 14 bases separating them. This CDR3 contains 13 residues. The CDR3 spells CASSPSEVPEAFF. In nucleotides, the CDR3 is TGTGCCAGCAGCCCCTCGGAGGTGCCTGAAGCTTTCTTT.

The chain employs TRBV7-2 and TRBJ2-1; 8 bases fit TRBD1. CDR3 length: 17 residues. The germline gives CDR1 SGHTA, CDR2 FQGNSA. The J segment lost 7 bases and the V segment lost 1 base, leaving 12 bases of the junction unmatched. CDR3 amino acids: CASSLVLQGAGRNEQFF. The CDR3 DNA sequence: TGTGCCAGCAGCTTAGTTTTGCAGGGGGCGGGAAGAAATGAGCAGTTCTTC.

The chain joins TRBV5-6 to TRBJ2-7; D ambiguous. Trimming stripped 0 bases from V and 4 bases from J, with 14 bases between. This CDR3 region has 15 residues. Germline V gene sequence: CDR1 SGHDT, CDR2 YYEEEE. Here the CDR3 reads CASSLEFHPTYEQYF. The CDR3 coding sequence is TGTGCCAGCAGCTTGGAGTTCCACCCGACATACGAGCAGTACTTC.

This clonotype was counted a few times. V and J are TRBV6-1 and TRBJ2-5; 10 positions match TRBD2. Looked up from germline, CDR1 is MNHNS and CDR2 is SASEGT. Losses at the gene ends were 7 bases for V and 5 bases for J; bases not matched to a gene: 13. The length of the CDR3 is 16 residues. This CDR3 reads CASTPALAGAYETQYF. In DNA, the CDR3 is TGTGCCAGCACCCCAGCGCTAGCGGGGGCATATGAGACCCAGTACTTC.

This clonotype was seen ten or more times. The V gene is TRBV20-1, the J gene TRBJ1-4, with D possibly being TRBD1 (5 bases). Germline V gives CDR1 DFQATT, CDR2 SNEGSKA (reference sequence). Trimming cost V 6 bases and J 7 bases, with 12 bases left between them. The CDR3 runs to 12 residues. The CDR3 spells CSALRQSEKLFF. The CDR3 nucleotides read TGCAGTGCGCTTAGACAGTCTGAAAAACTGTTTTTT.

This chain connects TRBV7-2 to TRBJ1-1, with D perhaps TRBD1 (5 bases). Germline V gene data show CDR1 as SGHTA and CDR2 as FQGNSA. V lost 3 bases, J lost 0 bases, and 11 bases lay in between. The CDR3 has 15 amino acids. CDR3 amino acids: CASSLPGGMNTEAFF. Here the CDR3 DNA reads TGTGCCAGCAGCTTGCCCGGGGGGATGAACACTGAAGCTTTCTTT.

The chain recombines TRBV2 with TRBJ2-2; D perhaps matches TRBD2 (6 bases). The CDR3 sequence is 14 residues long. Per the germline V gene, CDR1 is SNHLY and CDR2 is FYNNEI. Between the trimmed V and J ends, which lost 6 bases and 2 bases, there was a span of 10 bases. This CDR3 is CASSPGENTGELFF. The CDR3 DNA reads as TGTGCCAGCAGCCCGGGGGAAAACACCGGGGAGCTGTTTTTT.

This clonotype has just a few counts. The J gene is TRBJ2-3, the V gene TRBV7-9; D may correspond to TRBD1 or TRBD2 (5 bases each). The ends were cut back, 1 base at V and 8 bases at J, with 10 bases in the middle. Looked up from germline, CDR1 is SEHNR and CDR2 is FQNEAQ (reference sequence). The CDR3 consists of 13 residues. The CDR3 DNA reads TGTGCCAGCAGCTTAGTTGGGGGTTTTACGCAGTATTTT. This gives the protein CASSLVGGFTQYF.

The rearrangement joins TRBV28 to TRBJ1-5; 8 positions match TRBD1. The trim removed 3 bases at V and 5 bases at J, leaving 6 bases unmatched. The CDR3 has 15 amino acids. The germline V gene encodes CDR1 MDHEN and CDR2 SYDVKM. CDR3 residues: CASSFGQGPHQPQHF. The CDR3 DNA sequence: TGTGCCAGCAGTTTTGGACAGGGACCGCATCAGCCCCAGCATTTT.

This clonotype has a handful of counts. The chain joins TRBV7-9 to TRBJ1-4; D might be TRBD1 (5 bases). Trimming cost V 7 bases and J 5 bases, with 17 bases left between them. The CDR3 has 15 residues. The V gene's germline CDR1 is SEHNR and CDR2 FQNEAQ (reference sequence). The chain's CDR3 is CASTGQGGENEKLFF. The CDR3 DNA is TGTGCCAGCACCGGTCAGGGAGGTGAAAATGAAAAACTGTTTTTT.

This clonotype has at least ten counts. The V and J genes are TRBV7-9 and TRBJ1-4, with D hard to call. Trimming cost V 5 bases and J 6 bases, with 13 bases left between them. Germline CDR1 and CDR2: SEHNR and FQNEAQ (reference sequence). This CDR3 has 14 residues. The CDR3 DNA reads as TGTGCCAGCAGCCCCCCCGGGCAGTATGAAAAACTGTTTTTT. This encodes CASSPPGQYEKLFF.

This clonotype was picked up a small number of times. The chain has TRBV29-1 and TRBJ1-1; D is ambiguous. The CDR3 runs to 14 residues. V dropped 7 bases and J dropped 0 bases, with 15 bases sitting between them. Germline V lookup: CDR1 SQVTM, CDR2 ANQGSEA. DNA of the CDR3: TGCAGCGCCCGACGCGGGAACATGAACACTGAAGCTTTCTTT. Protein: CSARRGNMNTEAFF.

This clonotype is a singleton in its sample. The junction shows a germline mismatch at one end, possibly a read error. The gene calls are TRBV12-3 or TRBV12-4 and TRBJ2-1; D uncertain. This CDR3 has 18 amino acids. DNA of the CDR3: TGTGCCAGCTGTTTAGTATTTAGAAGGCTTCCTAAACTCAATGAGCAGTTCTTC. Amino acids: CASCLVFRRLPKLNEQFF.

This clonotype was seen many times. The junction differs from germline at one of its ends, possibly a read error. The V call is TRBV7-7, the J call TRBJ2-1; 11 bases line up with TRBD2. Germline V gives CDR1 SSHAT, CDR2 FNYEAQ (reference sequence). The CDR3 extends over 15 amino acids. The CDR3 loop is CASSQLAGVDNEQFF. The CDR3 coding sequence is TGTGCTAGCAGTCAACTAGCGGGGGTAGATAATGAGCAGTTCTTC.

The chain employs TRBV5-1 and TRBJ2-3, with TRBD2 identical over 9 bases. The V and J ends lost 6 bases and 3 bases, in that order; junction bases with no gene match: 14. Germline V gene lookup returns CDR1 SGHRS and CDR2 YFSETQ. The CDR3 totals 17 residues. This CDR3 is CASKILPGLAVTDTQYF. The CDR3 region has the DNA TGCGCCAGCAAGATTTTACCGGGACTAGCCGTGACAGATACGCAGTATTTT.

The J gene is TRBJ1-1, the V gene TRBV5-1, with no clear D. The V and J ends lost 4 bases and 1 base respectively, with 2 bases between them. This CDR3 is 11 amino acids long. Per germline, CDR1 SGHRS and CDR2 YFSETQ. The CDR3 nucleotides are TGCGCCAGCAGCACGAACACTGAAGCTTTCTTT. Translated: CASSTNTEAFF.

The V gene is TRBV4-2, the J gene TRBJ2-7; the D gene is possibly TRBD1 (5 bases). V was trimmed by 7 bases and J by 0 bases, leaving 16 bases between them. This CDR3 comprises 15 residues. Looked up from germline, CDR1 is LGHNA and CDR2 is YNFKEQ. The CDR3 DNA sequence: TGTGCCAGCACCTTAAACACAGGAAGCTCCTACGAGCAGTACTTC. This sequence encodes CASTLNTGSSYEQYF.

The rearrangement links TRBV5-4 to TRBJ1-3; D call uncertain. This CDR3 has 15 amino acids. V shed 9 bases and J shed 0 bases, with 16 bases lying between them. The germline V gene has CDR1 SGHNT and CDR2 YYREEE (reference sequence). CDR3 loop: CATAARASSGNTIYF. For the CDR3, the DNA is TGTGCCACAGCAGCTCGAGCATCCTCTGGAAACACCATATATTTT.

CDR3 amino acids: CASSPIGVGESSYEQYF. CDR3 sequence (DNA): TGTGCCAGCAGCCCCATCGGTGTGGGGGAGAGCTCCTACGAGCAGTACTTC. The chain is built from TRBV7-2 and TRBJ2-7; tentatively, D is TRBD1 or TRBD2 (5 bases each). The CDR3 has 17 amino acids. The germline gives CDR1 SGHTA, CDR2 FQGNSA. V lost 5 bases and J lost 0, with 20 bases in between.

The chain employs TRBV28 and TRBJ1-5; D is unresolved. The V gene lost 7 bases and the J gene lost 5 bases, with 9 bases spanning the gap. The CDR3 contains 12 residues. Germline V gene lookup returns CDR1 MDHEN and CDR2 SYDVKM. CDR3 coding DNA: TGTGCCAGCACAGAAACCGATCAGCCCCAGCATTTT. Encoded protein: CASTETDQPQHF.

This clonotype was counted between two and nine times. The chain employs TRBV28 and TRBJ1-5; D perhaps matches TRBD1 (6 bases). The germline gives CDR1 MDHEN, CDR2 SYDVKM. The CDR3 spans 14 residues. Trimming removed 7 bases at V and 1 base at J, with 11 bases between. The CDR3 is CASILQGSNQPQHF. The CDR3 nucleotides are TGTGCCAGCATCCTCCAGGGGAGCAATCAGCCCCAGCATTTT.

The chain uses TRBV18 and TRBJ1-1, with unresolved D. This CDR3 region has 16 residues. V was cut by 0 bases and J by 0 bases, with 11 bases left in between. Germline V gives CDR1 KGHSH, CDR2 LQKENI. CDR3 loop: CASSPPIALMNTEAFF. The CDR3 region has the DNA TGTGCCAGCTCACCACCGATTGCGCTTATGAACACTGAAGCTTTCTTT.

In its sample, this clonotype was seen many times. This chain connects TRBV4-2 to TRBJ2-2, with D possibly being TRBD1 or TRBD2 (5 bases each). This CDR3 is 16 amino acids long. The germline V gene encodes CDR1 LGHNA and CDR2 YNFKEQ. V shed 0 bases and J shed 5 bases, with 13 bases lying between them. The CDR3 reads CASSQDWDDITGELFF. The DNA for the CDR3 is TGTGCCAGCAGCCAAGATTGGGACGACATAACCGGGGAGCTGTTTTTT.

Ten or more counts support this clonotype. This chain connects TRBV13 to TRBJ2-3; the match to TRBD2 covers 8 bases. V was pared by 5 bases and J by 2 bases, with 6 bases of the junction left unmatched. Germline V lookup: CDR1 PRHDT, CDR2 FYEKMQ (reference sequence). The CDR3 length is 15 residues. The CDR3 sequence is CASSPGLDITDTQYF. CDR3 coding DNA: TGTGCCAGCAGCCCGGGACTAGACATCACAGATACGCAGTATTTT. Together with reference TRBV13 and TRBJ2-3, the CDR3 gives the full variable domain: AAGVIQSPRHLIKEKRETATLKCYPIPRHDTVYWYQQGPGQDPQFLISFYEKMQSDKGSIPDRFSAQQFSDYHSELNMSSLELGDSALYFCASSPGLDITDTQYFGPGTRLTVL.

The chain is built from TRBV5-1 and TRBJ1-2, with D perhaps TRBD1 (5 bases). Germline lookup yields CDR1 SGHRS and CDR2 YFSETQ. This CDR3 has 14 residues. V was trimmed by 3 bases and J by 2 bases, leaving 11 bases between them. The CDR3: CASSSAGANYGYTF. The CDR3 nucleotides are TGCGCCAGCAGCTCGGCTGGGGCAAACTATGGCTACACCTTC.

This clonotype was seen at least ten times. This rearrangement joins TRBV27 to TRBJ2-3; D is uncertain. This CDR3 is 13 amino acids long. V lost 3 bases to trimming and J lost 0 bases, with 4 bases between them. In germline, CDR1 is MNHEY, CDR2 SMNVEV (reference sequence). CDR3 sequence: CASSFSSTDTQYF. Written as DNA, the CDR3 is TGTGCCAGCAGTTTTTCTAGCACAGATACGCAGTATTTT.

The chain uses TRBV20-1 and TRBJ2-3; possible D gene TRBD2, 6 bases. CDR1 DFQATT and CDR2 SNEGSKA come from the germline V gene (reference sequence). The CDR3 loop spans 14 amino acids. V was cut by 4 bases and J by 6 bases, with 17 bases left in between. The CDR3 spells CSATPLGRRDTQYF. For the CDR3, the DNA is TGCAGTGCTACCCCCCTGGGGAGGAGGGATACGCAGTATTTT.

This clonotype was detected many times. J is TRBJ2-1 and V is TRBV5-4, with D possibly being TRBD1 (7 bases). The CDR3 runs to 20 residues. Germline V gives CDR1 SGHNT, CDR2 YYREEE (reference sequence). The ends were cut back, 1 base at V and 8 bases at J, with 31 bases in the middle. The CDR3: CASSLSFVGTGGQGGYEQFF. In nucleotides, the CDR3 is TGTGCCAGCAGCTTGTCGTTTGTCGGGACCGGGGGACAAGGGGGCTATGAGCAGTTCTTC.